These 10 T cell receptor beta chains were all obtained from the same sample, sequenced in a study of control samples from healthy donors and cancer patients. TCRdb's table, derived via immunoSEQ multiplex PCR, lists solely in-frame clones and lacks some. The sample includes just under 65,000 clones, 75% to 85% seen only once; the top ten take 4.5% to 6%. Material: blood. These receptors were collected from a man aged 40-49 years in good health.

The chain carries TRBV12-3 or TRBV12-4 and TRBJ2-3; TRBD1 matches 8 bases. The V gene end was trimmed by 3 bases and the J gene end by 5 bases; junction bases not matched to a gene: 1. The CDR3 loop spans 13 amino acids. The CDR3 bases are TGTGCCAGCAGTTTGGGGACAGGAGATACGCAGTATTTT. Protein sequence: CASSLGTGDTQYF.

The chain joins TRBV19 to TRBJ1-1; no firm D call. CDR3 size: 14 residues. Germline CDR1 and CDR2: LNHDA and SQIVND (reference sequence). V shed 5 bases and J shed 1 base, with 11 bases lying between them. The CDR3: CASSAWTGNTEAFF. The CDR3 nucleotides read TGTGCCAGTAGTGCGTGGACGGGGAACACTGAAGCTTTCTTT.

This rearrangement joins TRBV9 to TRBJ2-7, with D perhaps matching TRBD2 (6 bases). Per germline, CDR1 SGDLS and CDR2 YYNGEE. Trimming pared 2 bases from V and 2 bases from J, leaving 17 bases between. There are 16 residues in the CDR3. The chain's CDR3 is CASSVGGNQPTYEQYF. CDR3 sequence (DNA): TGTGCCAGCAGCGTTGGCGGGAACCAACCCACCTACGAGCAGTACTTC.

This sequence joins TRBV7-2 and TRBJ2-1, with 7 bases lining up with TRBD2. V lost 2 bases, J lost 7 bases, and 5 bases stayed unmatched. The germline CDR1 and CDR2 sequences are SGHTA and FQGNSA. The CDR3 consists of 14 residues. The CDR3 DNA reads TGTGCCAGCAGCTTATCGAGGGACTATAATGAGCAGTTCTTC. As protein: CASSLSRDYNEQFF.

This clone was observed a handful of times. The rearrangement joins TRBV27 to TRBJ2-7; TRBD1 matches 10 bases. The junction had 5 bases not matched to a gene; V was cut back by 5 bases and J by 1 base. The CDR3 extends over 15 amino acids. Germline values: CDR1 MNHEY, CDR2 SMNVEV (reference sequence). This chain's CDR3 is CASSRGTGESYEQYF. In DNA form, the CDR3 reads TGTGCCAGCAGTCGAGGGACAGGGGAGTCCTACGAGCAGTACTTC.

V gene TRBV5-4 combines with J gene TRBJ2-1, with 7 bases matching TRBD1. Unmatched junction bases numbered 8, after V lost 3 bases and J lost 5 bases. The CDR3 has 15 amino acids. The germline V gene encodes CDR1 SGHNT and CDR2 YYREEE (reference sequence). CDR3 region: CASSSGRGIHNEQFF. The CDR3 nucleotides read TGTGCCAGCAGCTCCGGCAGGGGGATCCACAATGAGCAGTTCTTC.

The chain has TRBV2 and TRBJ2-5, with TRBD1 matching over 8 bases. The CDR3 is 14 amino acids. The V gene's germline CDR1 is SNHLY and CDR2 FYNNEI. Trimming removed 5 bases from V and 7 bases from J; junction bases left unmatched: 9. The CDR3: CASSTVRGPGTQYF. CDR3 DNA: TGTGCCAGCAGTACCGTCAGGGGGCCTGGGACCCAGTACTTC.

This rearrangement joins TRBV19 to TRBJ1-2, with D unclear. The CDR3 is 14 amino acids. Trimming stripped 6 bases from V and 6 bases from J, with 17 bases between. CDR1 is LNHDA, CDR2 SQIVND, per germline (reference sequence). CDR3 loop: CASSSRSPKDGYTF. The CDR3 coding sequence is TGTGCCAGTAGCTCACGGAGCCCGAAGGATGGCTACACCTTC. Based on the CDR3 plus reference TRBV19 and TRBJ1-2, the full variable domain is DGGITQSPKYLFRKEGQNVTLSCEQNLNHDAMYWYRQDPGQGLRLIYYSQIVNDFQKGDIAEGYSVSREKKESFPLTVTSAQKNPTAFYLCASSSRSPKDGYTFGSGTRLTVV.

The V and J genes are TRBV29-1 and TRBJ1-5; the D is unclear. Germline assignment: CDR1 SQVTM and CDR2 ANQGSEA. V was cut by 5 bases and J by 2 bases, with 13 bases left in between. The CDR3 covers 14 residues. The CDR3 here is CSVSIDGGNQPQHF. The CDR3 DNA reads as TGCAGCGTTTCTATAGATGGTGGCAATCAGCCCCAGCATTTT.

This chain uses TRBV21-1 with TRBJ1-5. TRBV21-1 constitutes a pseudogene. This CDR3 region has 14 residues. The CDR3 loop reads CASSKGAGNQPQHF. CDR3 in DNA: TGTGCCAGCAGCAAGGGGGCGGGAAATCAGCCCCAGCATTTT.